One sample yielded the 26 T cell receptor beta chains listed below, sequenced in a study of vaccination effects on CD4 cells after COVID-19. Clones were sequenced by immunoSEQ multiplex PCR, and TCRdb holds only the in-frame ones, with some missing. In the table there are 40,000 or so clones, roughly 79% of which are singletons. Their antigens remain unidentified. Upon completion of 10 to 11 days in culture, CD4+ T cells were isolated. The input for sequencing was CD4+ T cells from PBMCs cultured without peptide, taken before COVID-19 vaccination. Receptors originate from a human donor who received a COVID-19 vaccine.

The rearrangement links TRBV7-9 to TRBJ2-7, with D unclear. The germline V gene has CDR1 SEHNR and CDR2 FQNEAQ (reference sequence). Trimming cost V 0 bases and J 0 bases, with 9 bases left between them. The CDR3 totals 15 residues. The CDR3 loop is CASSLAGTTSYEQYF. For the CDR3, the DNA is TGTGCCAGCAGCTTAGCGGGCACAACCTCCTACGAGCAGTACTTC.

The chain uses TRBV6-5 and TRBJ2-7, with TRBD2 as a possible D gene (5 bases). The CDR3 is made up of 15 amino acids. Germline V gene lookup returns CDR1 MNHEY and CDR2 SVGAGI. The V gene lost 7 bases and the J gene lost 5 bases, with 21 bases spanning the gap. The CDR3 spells CASTPGGPIGHEQYF. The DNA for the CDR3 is TGTGCCAGCACCCCGGGCGGGCCGATTGGCCACGAGCAGTACTTC.

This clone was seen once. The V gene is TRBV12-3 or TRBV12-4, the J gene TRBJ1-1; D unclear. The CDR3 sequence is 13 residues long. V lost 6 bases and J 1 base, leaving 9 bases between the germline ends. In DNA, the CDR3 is TGTGCCAGCAGCTTCGGTTGGAACACTGAAGCTTTCTTT. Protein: CASSFGWNTEAFF.

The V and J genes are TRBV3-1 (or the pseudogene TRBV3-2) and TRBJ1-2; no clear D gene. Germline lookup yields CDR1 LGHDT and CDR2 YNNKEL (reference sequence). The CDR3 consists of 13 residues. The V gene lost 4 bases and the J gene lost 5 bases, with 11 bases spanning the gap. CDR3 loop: CASSPTAAYGYTF. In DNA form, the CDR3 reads TGTGCCAGCAGCCCTACAGCGGCGTATGGCTACACCTTC.

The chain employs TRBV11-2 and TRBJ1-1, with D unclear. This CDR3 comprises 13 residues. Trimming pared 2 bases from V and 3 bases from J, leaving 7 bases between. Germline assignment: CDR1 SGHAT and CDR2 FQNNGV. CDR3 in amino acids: CASSLMRYTEAFF. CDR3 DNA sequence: TGTGCCAGCAGCTTAATGCGGTACACTGAAGCTTTCTTT. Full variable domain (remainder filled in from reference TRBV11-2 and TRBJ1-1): EAGVAQSPRYKIIEKRQSVAFWCNPISGHATLYWYQQILGQGPKLLIQFQNNGVVDDSQLPKDRFSAERLKGVDSTLKIQPAKLEDSAVYLCASSLMRYTEAFFGQGTRLTVV.

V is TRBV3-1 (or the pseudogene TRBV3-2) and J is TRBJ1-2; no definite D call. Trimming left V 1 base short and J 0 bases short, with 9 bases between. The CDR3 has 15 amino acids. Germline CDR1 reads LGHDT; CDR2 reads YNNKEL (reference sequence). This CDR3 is CASSQAQLANYGYTF. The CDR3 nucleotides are TGTGCCAGCAGCCAAGCGCAGTTAGCTAACTATGGCTACACCTTC.

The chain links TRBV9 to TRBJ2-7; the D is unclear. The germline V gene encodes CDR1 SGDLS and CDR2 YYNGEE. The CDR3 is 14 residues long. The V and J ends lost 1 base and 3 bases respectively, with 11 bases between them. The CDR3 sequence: CASSVSGAGYEQYF. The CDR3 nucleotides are TGTGCCAGCAGCGTATCTGGCGCCGGCTACGAGCAGTACTTC. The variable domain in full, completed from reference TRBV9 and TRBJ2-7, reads DSGVTQTPKHLITATGQRVTLRCSPRSGDLSVYWYQQSLDQGLQFLIQYYNGEERAKGNILERFSAQQFPDLHSELNLSSLELGDSALYFCASSVSGAGYEQYFGPGTRLTVT.

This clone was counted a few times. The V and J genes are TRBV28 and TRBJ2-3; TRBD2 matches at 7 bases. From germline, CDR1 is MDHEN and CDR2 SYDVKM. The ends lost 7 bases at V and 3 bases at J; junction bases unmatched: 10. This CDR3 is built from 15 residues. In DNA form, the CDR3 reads TGTGCCAGCATGCCGCTGGGGGGGAGGACAGATACGCAGTATTTT. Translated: CASMPLGGRTDTQYF.

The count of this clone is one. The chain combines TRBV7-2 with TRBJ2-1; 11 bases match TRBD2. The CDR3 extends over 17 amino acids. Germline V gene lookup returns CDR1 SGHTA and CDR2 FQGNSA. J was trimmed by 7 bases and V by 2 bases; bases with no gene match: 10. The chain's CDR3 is CASSLWASGGLGNEQFF. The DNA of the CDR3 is TGTGCCAGCAGCTTATGGGCTAGCGGGGGGTTGGGGAATGAGCAGTTCTTC.

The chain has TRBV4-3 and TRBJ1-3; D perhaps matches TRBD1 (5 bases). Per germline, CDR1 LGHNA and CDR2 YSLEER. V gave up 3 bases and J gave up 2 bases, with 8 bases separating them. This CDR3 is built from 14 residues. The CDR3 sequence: CASSQDTAGNTIYF. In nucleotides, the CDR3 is TGCGCCAGCAGCCAGGACACCGCTGGAAACACCATATATTTT.

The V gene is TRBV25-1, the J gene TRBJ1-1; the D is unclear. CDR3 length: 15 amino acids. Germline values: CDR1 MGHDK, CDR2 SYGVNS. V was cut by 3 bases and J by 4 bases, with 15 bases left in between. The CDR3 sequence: CASSEAKGWGTEAFF. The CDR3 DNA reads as TGTGCCAGCAGTGAGGCCAAGGGTTGGGGCACTGAAGCTTTCTTT.

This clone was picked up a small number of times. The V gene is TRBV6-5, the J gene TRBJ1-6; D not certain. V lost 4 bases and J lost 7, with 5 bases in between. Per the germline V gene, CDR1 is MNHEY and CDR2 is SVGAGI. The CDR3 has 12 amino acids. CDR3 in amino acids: CASSLGNSPLHF. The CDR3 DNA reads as TGTGCCAGCAGTTTAGGCAATTCACCCCTCCACTTT.

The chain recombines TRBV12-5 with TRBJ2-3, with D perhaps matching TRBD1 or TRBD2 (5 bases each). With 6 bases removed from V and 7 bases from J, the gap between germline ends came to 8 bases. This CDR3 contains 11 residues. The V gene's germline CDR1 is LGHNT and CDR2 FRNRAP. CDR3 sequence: CASGWGNTQYF. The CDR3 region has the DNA TGTGCTAGTGGATGGGGGAATACGCAGTATTTT. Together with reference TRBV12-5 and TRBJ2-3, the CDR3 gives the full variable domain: DARVTQTPRHKVTEMGQEVTMRCQPILGHNTVFWYRQTMMQGLELLAYFRNRAPLDDSGMPKDRFSAEMPDATLATLKIQPSEPRDSAVYFCASGWGNTQYFGPGTRLTVL.

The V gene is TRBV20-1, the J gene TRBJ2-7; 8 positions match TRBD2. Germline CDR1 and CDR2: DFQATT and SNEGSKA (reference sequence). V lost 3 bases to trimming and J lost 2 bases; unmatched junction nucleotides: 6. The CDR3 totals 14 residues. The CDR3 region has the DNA TGCAGTGCTAGTGATGGAGCGGGGGCCTACGAGCAGTACTTC. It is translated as CSASDGAGAYEQYF.

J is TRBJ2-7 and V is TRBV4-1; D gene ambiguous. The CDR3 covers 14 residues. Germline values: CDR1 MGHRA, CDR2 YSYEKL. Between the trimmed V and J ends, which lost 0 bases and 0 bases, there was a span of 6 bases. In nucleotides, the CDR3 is TGCGCCAGCAGCCAAGATCAGTACTCCTACGAGCAGTACTTC. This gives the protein CASSQDQYSYEQYF.

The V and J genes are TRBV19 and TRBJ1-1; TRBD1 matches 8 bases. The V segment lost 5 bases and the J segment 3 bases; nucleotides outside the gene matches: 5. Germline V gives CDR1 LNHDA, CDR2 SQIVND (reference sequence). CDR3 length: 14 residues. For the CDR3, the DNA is TGTGCCAGTAGTCCGACAGGGGTAGACACTGAAGCTTTCTTT. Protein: CASSPTGVDTEAFF.

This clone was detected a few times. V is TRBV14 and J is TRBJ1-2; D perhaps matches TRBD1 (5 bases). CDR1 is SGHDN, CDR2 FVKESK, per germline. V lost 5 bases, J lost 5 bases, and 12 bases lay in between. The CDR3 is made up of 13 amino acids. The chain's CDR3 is CASSEGTVYGYTF. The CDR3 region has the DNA TGTGCCAGCAGCGAAGGGACGGTGTATGGCTACACCTTC.

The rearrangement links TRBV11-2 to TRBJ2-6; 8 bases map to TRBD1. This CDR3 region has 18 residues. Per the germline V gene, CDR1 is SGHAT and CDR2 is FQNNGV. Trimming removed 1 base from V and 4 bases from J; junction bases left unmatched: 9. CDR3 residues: CASSLVGAGGIGANVLTF. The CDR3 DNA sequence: TGTGCCAGCAGCTTAGTTGGGGCAGGGGGCATCGGGGCCAACGTCCTGACTTTC. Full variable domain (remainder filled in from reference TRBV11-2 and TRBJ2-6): EAGVAQSPRYKIIEKRQSVAFWCNPISGHATLYWYQQILGQGPKLLIQFQNNGVVDDSQLPKDRFSAERLKGVDSTLKIQPAKLEDSAVYLCASSLVGAGGIGANVLTFGAGSRLTVL.

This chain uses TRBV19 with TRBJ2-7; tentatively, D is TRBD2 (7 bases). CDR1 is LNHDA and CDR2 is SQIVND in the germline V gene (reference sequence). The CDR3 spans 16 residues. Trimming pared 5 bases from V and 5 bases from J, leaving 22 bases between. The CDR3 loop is CASSPRLGGGLNEQYF. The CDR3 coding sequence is TGTGCCAGTAGTCCCCGGCTAGGGGGGGGCCTGAACGAGCAGTACTTC.

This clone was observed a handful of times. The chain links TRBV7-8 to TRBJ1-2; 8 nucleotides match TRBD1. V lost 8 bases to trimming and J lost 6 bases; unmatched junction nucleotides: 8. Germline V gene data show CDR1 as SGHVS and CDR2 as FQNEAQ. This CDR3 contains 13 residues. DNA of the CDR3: TGTGCCAGCTCGGGACAGGTCCTTAATGGCTACACCTTC. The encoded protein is CASSGQVLNGYTF.

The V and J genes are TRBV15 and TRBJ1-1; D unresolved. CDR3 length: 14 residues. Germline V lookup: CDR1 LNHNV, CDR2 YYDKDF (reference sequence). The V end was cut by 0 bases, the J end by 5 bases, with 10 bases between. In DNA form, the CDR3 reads TGTGCCACCAGCAGAGATCTTACCGATACTGAAGCTTTCTTT. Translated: CATSRDLTDTEAFF. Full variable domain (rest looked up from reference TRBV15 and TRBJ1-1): DAMVIQNPRYQVTQFGKPVTLSCSQTLNHNVMYWYQQKSSQAPKLLFHYYDKDFNNEADTPDNFQSRRPNTSFCFLDIRSPGLGDTAMYLCATSRDLTDTEAFFGQGTRLTVV.

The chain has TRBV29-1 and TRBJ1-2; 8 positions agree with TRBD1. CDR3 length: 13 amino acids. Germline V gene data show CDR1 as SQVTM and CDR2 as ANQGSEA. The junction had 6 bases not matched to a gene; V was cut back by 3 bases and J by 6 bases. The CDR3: CSVDRQGIDGYTF. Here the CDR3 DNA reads TGCAGCGTTGATAGACAGGGGATCGATGGCTACACCTTC.

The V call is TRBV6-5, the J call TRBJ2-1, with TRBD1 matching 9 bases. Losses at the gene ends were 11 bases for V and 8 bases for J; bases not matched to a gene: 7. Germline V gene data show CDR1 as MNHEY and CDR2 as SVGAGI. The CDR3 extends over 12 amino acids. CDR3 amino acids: CAGDRGGDEQFF. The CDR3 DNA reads TGTGCCGGCGACAGGGGGGGCGATGAGCAGTTCTTC.

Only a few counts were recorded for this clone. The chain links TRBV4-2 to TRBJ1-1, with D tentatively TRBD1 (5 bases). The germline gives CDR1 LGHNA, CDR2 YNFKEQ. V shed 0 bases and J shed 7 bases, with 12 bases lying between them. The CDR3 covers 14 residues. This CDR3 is CASSQDGGMGEAFF. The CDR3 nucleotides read TGTGCCAGCAGCCAAGACGGGGGGATGGGTGAAGCTTTCTTT.

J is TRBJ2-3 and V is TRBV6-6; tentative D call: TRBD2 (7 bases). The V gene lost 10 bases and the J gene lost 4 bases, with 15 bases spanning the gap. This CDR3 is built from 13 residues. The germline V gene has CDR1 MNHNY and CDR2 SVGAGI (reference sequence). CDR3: CATTGGPPDTQYF. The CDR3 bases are TGTGCCACCACCGGGGGGCCCCCAGATACGCAGTATTTT.

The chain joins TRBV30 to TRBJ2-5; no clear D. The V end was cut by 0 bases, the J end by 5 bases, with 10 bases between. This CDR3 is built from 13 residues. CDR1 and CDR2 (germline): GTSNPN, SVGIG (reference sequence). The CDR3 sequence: CAWSVLGWETQYF. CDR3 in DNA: TGTGCCTGGAGTGTACTTGGGTGGGAGACCCAGTACTTC.